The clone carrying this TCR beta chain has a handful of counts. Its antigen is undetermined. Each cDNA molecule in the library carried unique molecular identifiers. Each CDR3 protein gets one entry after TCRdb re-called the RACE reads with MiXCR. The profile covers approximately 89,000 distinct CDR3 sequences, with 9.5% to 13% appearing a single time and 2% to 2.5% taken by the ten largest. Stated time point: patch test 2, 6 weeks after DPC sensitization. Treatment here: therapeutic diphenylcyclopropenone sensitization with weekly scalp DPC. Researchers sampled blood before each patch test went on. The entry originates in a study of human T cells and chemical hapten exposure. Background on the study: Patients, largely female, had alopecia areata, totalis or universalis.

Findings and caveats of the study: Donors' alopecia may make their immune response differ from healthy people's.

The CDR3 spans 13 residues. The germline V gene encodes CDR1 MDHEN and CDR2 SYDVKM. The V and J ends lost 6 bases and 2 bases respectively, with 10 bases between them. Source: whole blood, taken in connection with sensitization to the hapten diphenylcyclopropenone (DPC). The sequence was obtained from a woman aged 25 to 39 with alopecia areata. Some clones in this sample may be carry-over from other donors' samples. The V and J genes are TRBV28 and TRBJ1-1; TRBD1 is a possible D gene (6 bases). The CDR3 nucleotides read TGTGCCAGCAGCGGACAGAAAAACACTGAAGCTTTCTTT. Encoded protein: CASSGQKNTEAFF.